These 18 T cell receptor beta chains came from one sample sequenced in a study of T cells in Graves' hyperthyroidism and ophthalmopathy. Amplified TCR beta CDR3 regions derived from RNA transcripts. A first-round RT-PCR of the TCR CDR3 used the HTBI primer set. MiXCR, run by TCRdb on the multiplex PCR reads, gives a single entry per CDR3 protein. The sample holds about 620,000 distinct CDR3 sequences, 15% to 20% seen once. Sequencing used blood. The receptors shown here come from a woman in her twenties or thirties with Graves' hyperthyroidism.

Many counts were recorded for this clonotype. The V gene is TRBV29-1, the J gene TRBJ2-1; TRBD1 is a possible D gene (5 bases). CDR1 is SQVTM, CDR2 ANQGSEA, per germline. V was trimmed by 3 bases and J by 2 bases, leaving 11 bases between them. The CDR3 spans 14 residues. The CDR3 DNA is TGCAGCGTTGATCATAAAGGGGCCTACAATGAGCAGTTCTTC. As protein: CSVDHKGAYNEQFF.

This clonotype was recorded many times. J is TRBJ2-3 and V is TRBV2, with D possibly being TRBD2 (6 bases). Looked up from germline, CDR1 is SNHLY and CDR2 is FYNNEI. This CDR3 is built from 16 residues. Trimming left V 2 bases short and J 2 bases short, with 14 bases between. The CDR3 protein is CASSEQAGRPTDTQYF. The DNA for the CDR3 is TGTGCCAGCAGTGAACAGGCCGGGAGACCCACAGATACGCAGTATTTT. Complete variable domain (other parts from reference TRBV2 and TRBJ2-3): EPEVTQTPSHQVTQMGQEVILRCVPISNHLYFYWYRQILGQKVEFLVSFYNNEISEKSEIFDDQFSVERPDGSNFTLKIRSTKLEDSAMYFCASSEQAGRPTDTQYFGPGTRLTVL.

This clonotype was seen ten or more times. The chain joins TRBV11-2 to TRBJ1-1, with D possibly TRBD1 on 5 matching bases. The CDR3 has 15 amino acids. The germline V gene encodes CDR1 SGHAT and CDR2 FQNNGV. V lost 5 bases and J 5 bases, leaving 18 bases between the germline ends. CDR3 region: CASSPRFGAGTEAFF. The CDR3 DNA reads TGTGCCAGCAGCCCCAGATTTGGGGCCGGGACTGAAGCTTTCTTT.

The chain uses TRBV11-3 and TRBJ2-4; no clear D. V was clipped by 5 bases and J by 7 bases, with 15 bases between them. This CDR3 is 14 amino acids long. CDR1 is SGHNT and CDR2 is YENEEA in the germline V gene. The CDR3 DNA reads TGTGCCAGCAGCCCACGGGTTTCCGTCAACATTCAGTACTTC. The encoded protein is CASSPRVSVNIQYF.

In this sample, this clonotype turned up many times. Its ends do not fully match the called genes, so a read error is possible. This chain joins TRBV5-1 and TRBJ1-5, with D unclear. The CDR3 loop spans 15 amino acids. CDR1 is SGHRS, CDR2 YFSETQ, per germline. The CDR3 is CASSLDGYSNQPQHF. The DNA for the CDR3 is TGTGCCAGCAGCCTTGACGGATATAGCAATCAGCCCCAGCATTTT.

Worth noting for this clonotype: This could be a read error, since a much larger clone is one nucleotide away. This chain connects TRBV30 to TRBJ2-3; TRBD1 or TRBD2 may be the D gene (6 bases each). CDR3 size: 14 residues. Germline lookup yields CDR1 GTSNPN and CDR2 SVGIG (reference sequence). The CDR3 loop reads CSWSVGGYTDTQYF. The CDR3 DNA follows: TGTTCCTGGAGTGTAGGGGGGTACACAGATACGCAGTATTTT.

The chain couples TRBV20-1 to TRBJ1-1; D is possibly TRBD1 (5 bases). The V gene's germline CDR1 is DFQATT and CDR2 SNEGSKA (reference sequence). V lost 5 bases, J lost 5 bases, and 18 bases lay in between. The CDR3 is made up of 14 amino acids. CDR3 coding DNA: TGCAGTGCTCCCGACGGGCAGGGCTGGACTGAAGCTTTCTTT. Protein sequence: CSAPDGQGWTEAFF.

This chain joins TRBV4-3 and TRBJ2-1; D is unresolved. The germline V gene has CDR1 LGHNA and CDR2 YSLEER. Trimming took 2 bases from V and 0 from J, leaving 14 bases between them. The CDR3 spans 17 residues. The CDR3 DNA reads as TGCGCCAGCAGCCAATCCTCAGCGTGGAGCTCCTACAATGAGCAGTTCTTC. This gives the protein CASSQSSAWSSYNEQFF.

The table lists this clonotype with many counts. CDR3 sequence reads: CSVEEADRFGLAYEQYF. The CDR3 bases are TGCAGCGTTGAAGAGGCAGATAGATTCGGACTAGCCTACGAGCAGTACTTC. The chain links TRBV29-1 to TRBJ2-7; the match to TRBD2 covers 7 bases. Looked up from germline, CDR1 is SQVTM and CDR2 is ANQGSEA. The CDR3 contains 17 residues. Trimming took 0 bases from V and 2 from J; bases not matched to a gene: 13.

The chain employs TRBV7-3 and TRBJ2-1; 7 bases agree with TRBD2. CDR1 is SGHTA, CDR2 FQGTGA, per germline. V gave up 0 bases and J gave up 2 bases; unmatched junction bases: 10. The length of the CDR3 is 18 residues. This CDR3 reads CASSLTVGGRATYNEQFF. The CDR3 nucleotides read TGTGCCAGCAGCTTAACGGTTGGGGGGAGGGCCACCTACAATGAGCAGTTCTTC.

In its sample, this clonotype was seen once. This sequence may be a read error, since a much larger clone differs from it by one base. This chain joins TRBV2 and TRBJ2-7; D remains ambiguous. Germline V lookup: CDR1 SNHLY, CDR2 FYNNEI. This CDR3 region has 17 residues. The CDR3 reads CASSGVRQIARAYEQHF. The CDR3 DNA reads TGTGCCAGCAGTGGAGTGCGCCAGATAGCCCGAGCCTACGAGCAGCACTTC.

This clonotype appeared a few times. The chain combines TRBV28 with TRBJ2-1; TRBD1 matches at 7 bases. CDR3 length: 15 residues. Per the germline V gene, CDR1 is MDHEN and CDR2 is SYDVKM. J gave up 4 bases and V 3 bases, and 6 bases lay outside the gene matches. CDR3: CASSFLTGAYNEQFF. CDR3 bases: TGTGCCAGCAGTTTCCTAACAGGGGCTTACAATGAGCAGTTCTTC. The whole variable domain, filled in from reference TRBV28 and TRBJ2-1, reads DVKVTQSSRYLVKRTGEKVFLECVQDMDHENMFWYRQDPGLGLRLIYFSYDVKMKEKGDIPEGYSVSREKKERFSLILESASTNQTSMYLCASSFLTGAYNEQFFGPGTRLTVL.

This clonotype was seen only a few times. The chain combines TRBV7-2 with TRBJ1-2, with TRBD1 identical over 7 bases. The CDR3 totals 14 residues. Germline V gene sequence: CDR1 SGHTA, CDR2 FQGNSA. J lost 3 bases, V lost 2 bases, and 3 bases had no gene match. The DNA of the CDR3 is TGTGCCAGCAGCTTACAGGGGGGCGACTATGGCTACACCTTC. Amino acid sequence: CASSLQGGDYGYTF. Combining the CDR3 with reference TRBV7-2 and TRBJ1-2 gives the whole variable domain GAGVSQSPSNKVTEKGKDVELRCDPISGHTALYWYRQSLGQGLEFLIYFQGNSAPDKSGLPSDRFSAERTGGSVSTLTIQRTQQEDSAVYLCASSLQGGDYGYTFGSGTRLTVV.

The rearrangement uses TRBV30 and TRBJ2-5; 10 positions agree with TRBD2. The CDR3 contains 14 residues. The germline V gene has CDR1 GTSNPN and CDR2 SVGIG (reference sequence). The V segment lost 2 bases and the J segment 4 bases; nucleotides outside the gene matches: 4. CDR3 bases: TGTGCCTGGAGTTATTTAGCGGGAGGAGAGACCCAGTACTTC. It translates to CAWSYLAGGETQYF.

V usage is TRBV19 and J usage is TRBJ1-5; D is perhaps TRBD1 (6 bases). Germline V gene data show CDR1 as LNHDA and CDR2 as SQIVND (reference sequence). The CDR3 loop spans 16 amino acids. Trimming stripped 6 bases from V and 4 bases from J, with 19 bases between. CDR3 sequence reads: CASSRGRKAGNQPQHF. CDR3 sequence (DNA): TGTGCCAGTAGCAGGGGCCGAAAGGCCGGAAATCAGCCCCAGCATTTT.

This clonotype was counted ten times or more. The chain carries TRBV2 and TRBJ2-3, with 9 nucleotides matching TRBD1. From germline, CDR1 is SNHLY and CDR2 FYNNEI. This CDR3 comprises 17 residues. J lost 0 bases, V lost 5 bases, and 9 bases had no gene match. The CDR3 nucleotides are TGTGCCAGCAGTAGCGACAGGGGGACTCCGAGCACAGATACGCAGTATTTT. Its translation is CASSSDRGTPSTDTQYF.

Many counts were recorded for this clonotype. The chain uses TRBV6-1 and TRBJ2-7; D tentatively reads TRBD1 or TRBD2 (6 bases each). The germline V and J ends were trimmed by 8 bases and 2 bases, with 19 bases remaining between them. The CDR3 consists of 15 residues. Germline V gene lookup returns CDR1 MNHNS and CDR2 SASEGT. The CDR3 protein is CASSPGAGTTYEQYF. DNA of the CDR3: TGTGCCAGCTCCCCAGGGGCGGGGACCACCTACGAGCAGTACTTC.

The table lists this clonotype with many counts. In DNA form, the CDR3 reads TGTGCCAGCAGTTTAAGACTAGCGGAGGCCTACGAGCAGTACTTC. This translates into CASSLRLAEAYEQYF. This sequence joins TRBV28 and TRBJ2-7; TRBD2 agrees at 9 bases. The CDR3 is 15 amino acids. Germline V CDR1 and CDR2: MDHEN, SYDVKM. V dropped 2 bases and J dropped 2; count of bases not matched to a gene: 4.